This TCR beta chain was identified in a study of blood T cell repertoires in COVID-19 (dated by TCRdb to the early 2020s). About the study as a whole: Samples covering the acute and convalescent phases of COVID-19 were provided by collaborators in the United States, Italy and Spain. The samples were drawn from two sources: the first 160 participants of the ongoing ImmuneRACE study, and over 950 subjects contributed by 6 global collaborators. The repertoires were made available in a free public database intended to serve as a resource for research on the immune response to SARS-CoV-2. The prospective study material was composed of cDNA or gDNA derived from T cells, B-cell-depleted T cells, or PBMCs. Deeply sampled blood TCRbeta repertoires from subjects exposed to, actively infected with, or recovered from COVID-19 were included in the dataset. HLA class I and class II types, where available, came from metadata supplied by the sample provider rather than from assay-based typing. Sample metadata almost always included a de-identified subject ID, COVID-19 status, age in years and sex. Summary of the overall study and its limitations: Clinical and demographic metadata were provided uncurated, with the amount varying by source and participant.

Including cysteine and phenylalanine, the CDR3 has 15 amino acids. Just CDR3 DNA is preserved here, 45 bases in frame from base 1. Looking up the germline V gene yields CDR1 SGDLS and CDR2 YYNGEE. Trimming costs V 0 bases and J 6 bases, and their ends lie 12 bases apart. With respect to this clone: What this receptor recognizes is not known. Base qualities are not provided; no much larger clone lies one nucleotide away.

In the prospective study, participants were about 18 to 95 years old, resided in approximately 25 geographic areas of the United States, and were enrolled through a virtual design. In the prospective study, participants were assigned to cohorts based on the clinical history participants reported in a screening survey and a study questionnaire. Exposed participants were defined as having been in contact with someone with a PCR-confirmed or clinician-diagnosed COVID-19 case within 2 weeks of study entry. In the prospective study, mobile phlebotomists collected whole blood, serum and a nasopharyngeal or oropharyngeal swab from each participant. Prospective study participants could optionally give additional blood draws and questionnaires over a roughly two-month period. Prospective study blood samples were shipped either frozen or at room temperature before DNA extraction. TCRbeta CDR3 regions were amplified from genomic DNA by means of the immunoSEQ Assay, a bias-controlled multiplex PCR. The study's processing was this. The number of nucleated cells in each sample was estimated by amplification of reference gene primers within the assay. To quantify the absolute abundance of each unique TCRbeta CDR3 rearrangement, sequence reads were collapsed and filtered. For each sample, productive Simpson clonality was calculated as the square root of Simpson's diversity index over productive rearrangements. The table was pulled from immuneACCESS by TCRdb, which kept in-frame rearrangements only. Such tables lose some clones; where checked, under half of the loss comes from unresolved V genes, and the rest has no known cause. V and J calls and clone size come straight from that table; D and trimming were deduced from the DNA. The sample table holds 430,000 or so clones, of which nearly 90% were seen once. 1.4% to 1.5% of the sample is held by the ten biggest clonotypes.

The chain links TRBV9 with TRBJ1-4, and TRBD1 may be the D gene, going by 5 matching bases. The origin of this receptor is a woman younger than 35 who had been exposed to COVID-19. Input material: PBMCs or T cells enriched from blood (not recorded which). This receptor has the CDR3 CASSVATGEDEKLFF. The sequenced DNA is TGTGCCAGCAGCGTAGCAACAGGCGAGGATGAAAAACTGTTTTTT.